A selection of T cell receptor beta chains follows, all from one sample in a study of blood T cell repertoires in COVID-19. This table comes from immunoSEQ multiplex PCR, and its TCRdb copy is limited to in-frame clones, with some not included. The table records fewer than 500,000 clones, 81% of them present only once. Material: peripheral blood. These TCRs come from a human donor with acute or convalescent COVID-19. The donor label of this sample is uncertain. CDR3s include the opening cysteine and the closing phenylalanine or tryptophan. The D gene is left open where the match is weak. The size entry is marked missing in some rows and otherwise reads once, few, many or a size class.

NA	TRBV24-1	TRBJ1-2	NA	CATSGPGGGHAF	TGTGCCACCAGTGGCCCGGGCGGGGGTCACGCCTTC
NA	TRBV5-1	TRBJ2-7	TRBD1	CASSLARDGGIPGQGLYEQYF	TGCGCCAGCAGCTTGGCCCGGGACGGGGGGATACCGGGACAGGGGCTCTACGAGCAGTACTTC
NA	TRBV7-9	TRBJ1-1	NA	CASSLTGTGTEAFF	TGTGCCAGCAGCTTAACAGGGACGGGGACTGAAGCTTTCTTT
NA	TRBV4-1	TRBJ2-1	NA	CASSQDVPLAHEQFF	TGCGCCAGCAGCCAAGATGTGCCGCTAGCGCATGAGCAGTTCTTC
once	TRBV7-8	TRBJ1-2	NA	CASSQGGGYGYTF	TGTGCCAGCAGCCAGGGAGGGGGCTATGGCTACACCTTC
few	TRBV30	TRBJ1-3	TRBD1	CASSKTGSGNTIYF	TGTGCCTCGTCCAAGACAGGGTCCGGAAACACCATATATTTT
NA	TRBV25-1	TRBJ1-4	NA	CASSVGGTNEKLFF	TGTGCCAGCAGTGTTGGGGGGACTAATGAAAAACTGTTTTTT
few	TRBV30	TRBJ1-2	NA	CAWSTQGAGEYGYTF	TGTGCCTGGAGTACTCAAGGGGCAGGAGAATATGGCTACACCTTC
NA	TRBV5-1	TRBJ2-3	TRBD2	CASSPESSGKVDTQYF	TGCGCCAGTTCCCCCGAGTCTAGCGGGAAAGTAGATACGCAGTATTTT
NA	TRBV4-1	TRBJ1-1	NA	CASSQVGSRGTEAFF	TGCGCCAGCAGCCAAGTGGGGTCCCGGGGCACTGAAGCTTTCTTT
NA	TRBV7-9	TRBJ2-3	TRBD2	CASSLSRTSGGASDTQYF	TGTGCCAGCAGCTTATCGAGGACTAGCGGGGGGGCCTCAGATACGCAGTATTTT
once	TRBV9	TRBJ1-2	NA	CASSVEMWGANYGYTF	TGTGCCAGCAGCGTAGAAATGTGGGGAGCTAACTATGGCTACACCTTC
NA	TRBV2	TRBJ1-6	NA	CASSGGSGGRNSPLHF	TGTGCCAGCAGTGGGGGTTCGGGAGGGAGGAATTCACCCCTCCACTTT
NA	TRBV6-1	TRBJ1-1	NA	CASSSTGHTEAFF	TGTGCCAGCAGTTCCACAGGCCACACTGAAGCTTTCTTT
NA	TRBV28	TRBJ1-3	TRBD1	CASKGSMGTGEGNTIYF	TGTGCCAGCAAGGGGAGTATGGGGACAGGGGAAGGAAACACCATATATTTT
NA	TRBV6-5	TRBJ2-7	NA	CASSYSRGGEQYF	TGTGCCAGCAGTTACTCGAGGGGGGGAGAGCAGTACTTC
few	TRBV7-8	TRBJ2-7	TRBD2	CASSLLGLADDEQYF	TGTGCCAGCAGCTTATTGGGGCTAGCGGACGACGAGCAGTACTTC
few	TRBV11-2	TRBJ2-1	TRBD1	CASSWDRVNEQFF	TGTGCCAGCAGCTGGGACAGGGTAAATGAGCAGTTCTTC
NA	TRBV28	TRBJ1-5	NA	CASSLGGGNQPQHF	TGTGCCAGCAGTTTGGGAGGCGGGAATCAGCCCCAGCATTTT
once	TRBV9	TRBJ2-2	TRBD2	CASSPLAGGAENTGELFF	TGTGCCAGCAGCCCCTTAGCGGGAGGGGCCGAGAACACCGGGGAGCTGTTTTTT